This TCR beta chain was sequenced for a study of blood T cell repertoires in COVID-19. The wider study: T cells, B-cell-depleted T cells, or PBMCs provided the cDNA or gDNA that served as material.

The J segment lost 4 bases and the V segment lost 3 bases, leaving 5 bases of the junction unmatched. The CDR3 length is 14 residues. From germline, CDR1 is SEHNR and CDR2 FQNEAQ (reference sequence). Assay used: immunoSEQ multiplex PCR; TCRdb lists only in-frame clones, some missing. This sample has over 150,000 clones, with 85% to 95% found just once. This chain joins TRBV7-9 and TRBJ2-5, with 7 bases fitting TRBD2. This clonotype was sampled from a man aged 25-40 years with COVID-19, enrolled during active disease. Source material: peripheral blood. The CDR3 nucleotides are TGTGCCAGCAGCTTTCATTCGGGAGGAGAGACCCAGTACTTC. Its translation: CASSFHSGGETQYF.